One and the same sample provided the 14 T cell receptor beta chains below, sequenced in a study of T cells expressing NK-cell markers. TCRdb re-analyzed the 5' RACE reads; it lists each CDR3 protein once, without DNA. The sample features some 280,000 distinct CDR3 sequences, with roughly 0.4% in its top ten. Sequencing used blood T cells: a sorted CD56 or NKG2C T cell subset, CD4+ or CD8+ T cells, or bulk PBMC T cells (not recorded which). Receptors originate from a man between 18 and 29 years old in good health.

The rearrangement uses TRBV20-1 and TRBJ2-1; TCRdb indicates TRBD1, and absent DNA this call remains unverified. There are 14 residues in the CDR3. From germline, CDR1 is DFQATT and CDR2 SNEGSKA (reference sequence). CDR3 in amino acids: CSAPPRGFYNEQFF.

The J gene is TRBJ2-2, the V gene TRBV29-1; TCRdb lists TRBD1, though no DNA is available to test this call. The length of the CDR3 is 16 residues. In germline, CDR1 is SQVTM, CDR2 ANQGSEA. This CDR3 reads CSVELGPAVGAGELFF.

The chain combines TRBV6-1 with TRBJ2-1. In germline, CDR1 is MNHNS, CDR2 SASEGT. The CDR3 runs to 16 residues. The CDR3 sequence is CASSKAGGSSYNEQFF.

This CDR3 is CASSPRDPWLGAFF. The chain has TRBV11-2 and TRBJ1-1. CDR1 and CDR2 (germline): SGHAT, FQNNGV. The CDR3 totals 14 residues.

The chain joins TRBV7-2 to TRBJ1-2; the TCRdb call, TRBD1, lacks DNA for checking. Germline assignment: CDR1 SGHTA and CDR2 FQGNSA. The CDR3 loop spans 12 amino acids. CDR3 sequence reads: CASSRGRYGYTF.

The J gene is TRBJ2-1, the V gene TRBV12-5; TCRdb reports TRBD2, a call that lacks DNA to check it against. The germline V gene has CDR1 LGHNT and CDR2 FRNRAP. This CDR3 contains 16 residues. CDR3 residues: CASGLRGLAVYNEQFF.

This chain connects TRBV20-1 to TRBJ2-7. The CDR3 extends over 11 amino acids. Germline V CDR1 and CDR2: DFQATT, SNEGSKA (reference sequence). The CDR3 protein is CSARDLGEQYF.

J is TRBJ1-2 and V is TRBV18. The CDR3 runs to 15 residues. Germline V gives CDR1 KGHSH, CDR2 LQKENI. This CDR3 reads CASSPPGGLGYGYTF.

The chain employs TRBV12-3 or TRBV12-4 and TRBJ2-7; the TRBD1 assignment by TCRdb is unverifiable without DNA. This CDR3 comprises 14 residues. The CDR3 is CASRPPGASYEQYF.

V is TRBV7-6 and J is TRBJ1-5; TCRdb reports TRBD1, a call that lacks DNA to check it against. In germline, CDR1 is SGHVS, CDR2 FNYEAQ. This CDR3 comprises 15 residues. The CDR3: CASSLGRGINQPQHF.

The CDR3 sequence is CASFGGKTQYF. This rearrangement joins TRBV5-4 to TRBJ2-5; TCRdb names TRBD1, which stays unverified in the absence of DNA. Per germline, CDR1 SGHNT and CDR2 YYREEE (reference sequence). The CDR3 length is 11 residues. Using reference TRBV5-4 and TRBJ2-5 for the parts outside the CDR3, the full variable domain is ETGVTQSPTHLIKTRGQQVTLRCSSQSGHNTVSWYQQALGQGPQFIFQYYREEENGRGNFPPRFSGLQFPNYSSELNVNALELDDSALYLCASFGGKTQYFGPGTRLLVL.

This chain uses TRBV4-2 with TRBJ1-2; TCRdb picks TRBD1, but there is no DNA to check that call. The CDR3 runs to 13 residues. Looked up from germline, CDR1 is LGHNA and CDR2 is YNFKEQ. This chain's CDR3 is CASSSRESYGYTF.

The rearrangement links TRBV25-1 to TRBJ2-3; TCRdb calls TRBD1, which cannot be checked without DNA. The germline CDR1 and CDR2 sequences are MGHDK and SYGVNS. The CDR3 has 14 amino acids. The CDR3: CATAGVLHTDTQYF.

The rearrangement links TRBV29-1 to TRBJ2-1; TCRdb reports TRBD2, a call that lacks DNA to check it against. Germline V CDR1 and CDR2: SQVTM, ANQGSEA. CDR3 size: 14 residues. CDR3 protein: CSVGTSGSYNEQFF.